This entry concerns a single TCR beta chain. Its antigen remains unidentified. The data were taken from a study of PD-1 blockade in classical Hodgkin lymphoma. Whole-study results and caveats: Exclusion applied to patients who initiated nivolumab less than 1 year following ASCT. Why repertoires differed is undefined; disease activity or prior therapy possibly contributed. Lower baseline TCR diversity was reported for newly diagnosed patients than for healthy donors.

Assay used: immunoSEQ multiplex PCR; TCRdb lists only in-frame clones, some missing. Here the sample spans some 19,000 clones, 77% being singletons. Trimming took off 3 bases at V and 0 bases at J, with 10 bases between the two ends. The CDR3 is 16 residues long. Germline CDR1 is SGHDT and CDR2 is YYEEEE. Each of the patients experienced relapse following autologous stem cell transplantation, and their brentuximab vedotin exposure differed. The source of this sequence is a human donor with classical Hodgkin lymphoma. Here the sequenced sample was peripheral blood mononuclear cells (PBMCs), taken before the second cycle of nivolumab. The chain recombines TRBV5-6 with TRBJ2-6; a possible D gene is TRBD1 (6 bases). CDR3: CASSSVDSSGANVLTF. CDR3 bases: TGTGCCAGCAGCTCGGTGGACAGCTCTGGGGCCAACGTCCTGACTTTC.